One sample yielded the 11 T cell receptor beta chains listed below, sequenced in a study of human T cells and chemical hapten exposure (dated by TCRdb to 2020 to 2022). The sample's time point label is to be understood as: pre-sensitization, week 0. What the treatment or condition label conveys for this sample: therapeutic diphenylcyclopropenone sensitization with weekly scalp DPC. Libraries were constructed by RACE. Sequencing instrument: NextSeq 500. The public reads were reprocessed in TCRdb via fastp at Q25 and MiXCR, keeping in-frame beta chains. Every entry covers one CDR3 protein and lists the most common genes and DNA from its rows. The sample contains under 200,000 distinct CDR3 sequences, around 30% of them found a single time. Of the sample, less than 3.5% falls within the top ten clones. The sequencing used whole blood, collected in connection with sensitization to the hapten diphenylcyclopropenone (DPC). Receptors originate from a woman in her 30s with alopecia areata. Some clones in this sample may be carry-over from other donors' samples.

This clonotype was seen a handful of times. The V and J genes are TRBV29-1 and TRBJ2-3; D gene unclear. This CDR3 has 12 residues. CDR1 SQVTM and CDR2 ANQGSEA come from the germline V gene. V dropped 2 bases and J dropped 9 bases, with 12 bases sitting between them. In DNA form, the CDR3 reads TGCAGCGTTGAAACCACCCCGGGCACGCAGTATTTT. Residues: CSVETTPGTQYF.

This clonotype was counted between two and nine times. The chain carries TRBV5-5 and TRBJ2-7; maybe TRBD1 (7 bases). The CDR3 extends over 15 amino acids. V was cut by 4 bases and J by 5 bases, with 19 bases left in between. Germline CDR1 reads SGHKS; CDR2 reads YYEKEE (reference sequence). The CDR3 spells CASSIGGDSRNEQYF. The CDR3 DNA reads TGTGCCAGCAGCATTGGCGGGGACAGCCGAAACGAGCAGTACTTC.

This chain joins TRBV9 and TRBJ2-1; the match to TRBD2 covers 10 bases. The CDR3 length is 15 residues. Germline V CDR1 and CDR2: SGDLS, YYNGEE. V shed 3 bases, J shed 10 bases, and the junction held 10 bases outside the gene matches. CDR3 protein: CASSEFSGGAGEQFF. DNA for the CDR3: TGTGCCAGCAGCGAATTCAGCGGGGGGGCCGGGGAGCAGTTCTTC.

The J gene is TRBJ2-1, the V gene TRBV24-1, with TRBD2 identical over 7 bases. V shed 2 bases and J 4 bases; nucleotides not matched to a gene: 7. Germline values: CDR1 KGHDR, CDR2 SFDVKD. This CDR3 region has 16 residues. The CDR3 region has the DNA TGTGCCACCAGTGATTCGCGAGCGGGAAATTACAATGAGCAGTTCTTC. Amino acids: CATSDSRAGNYNEQFF.

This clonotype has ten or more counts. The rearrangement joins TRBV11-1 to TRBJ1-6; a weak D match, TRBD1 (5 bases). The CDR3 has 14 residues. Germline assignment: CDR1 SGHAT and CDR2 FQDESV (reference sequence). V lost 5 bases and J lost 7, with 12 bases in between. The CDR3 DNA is TGTGCCAGCAGCCAGTCCGGGACCAATTCACCCCTCCACTTT. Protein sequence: CASSQSGTNSPLHF.

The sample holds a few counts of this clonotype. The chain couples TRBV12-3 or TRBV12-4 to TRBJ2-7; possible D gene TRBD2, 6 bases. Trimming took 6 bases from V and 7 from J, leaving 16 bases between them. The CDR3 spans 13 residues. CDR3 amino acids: CASSLHRAGEQYF. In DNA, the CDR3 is TGTGCCAGCAGCCTCCATCGGGCGGGGGAGCAGTACTTC.

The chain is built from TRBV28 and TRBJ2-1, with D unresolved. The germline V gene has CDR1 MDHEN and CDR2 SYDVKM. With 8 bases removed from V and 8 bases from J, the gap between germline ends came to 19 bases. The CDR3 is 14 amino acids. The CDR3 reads CASLGTVVGYEQFF. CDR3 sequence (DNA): TGTGCCAGCTTGGGCACGGTAGTTGGGTATGAGCAGTTCTTC.

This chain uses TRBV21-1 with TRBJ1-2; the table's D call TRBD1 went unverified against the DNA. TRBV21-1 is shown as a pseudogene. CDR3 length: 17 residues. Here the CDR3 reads CASSNVPRDRGLYGYTF. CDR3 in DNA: TGTGCCAGCAGCAATGTCCCCCGGGACAGGGGCCTCTATGGCTACACCTTC.

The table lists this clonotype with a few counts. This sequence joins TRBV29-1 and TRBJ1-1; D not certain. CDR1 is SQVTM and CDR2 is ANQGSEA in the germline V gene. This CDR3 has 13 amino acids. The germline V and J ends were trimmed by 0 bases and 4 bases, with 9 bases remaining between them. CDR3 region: CSVEDVGFTEAFF. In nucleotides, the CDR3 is TGCAGCGTTGAAGATGTGGGGTTCACTGAAGCTTTCTTT.

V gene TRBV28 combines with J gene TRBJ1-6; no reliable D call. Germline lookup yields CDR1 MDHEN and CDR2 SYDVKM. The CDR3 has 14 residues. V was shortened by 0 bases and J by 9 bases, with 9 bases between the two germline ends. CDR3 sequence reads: CASSLWGSGSPLHF. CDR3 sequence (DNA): TGTGCCAGCAGTTTATGGGGTTCGGGTTCACCCCTCCACTTT.

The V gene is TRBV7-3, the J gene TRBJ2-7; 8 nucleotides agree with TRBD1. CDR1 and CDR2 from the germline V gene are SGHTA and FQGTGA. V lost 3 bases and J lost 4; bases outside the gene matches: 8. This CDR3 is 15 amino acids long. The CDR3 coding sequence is TGTGCCAGCAGCTTCATCGGGACAGGCCAGTACGAGCAGTACTTC. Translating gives CASSFIGTGQYEQYF.